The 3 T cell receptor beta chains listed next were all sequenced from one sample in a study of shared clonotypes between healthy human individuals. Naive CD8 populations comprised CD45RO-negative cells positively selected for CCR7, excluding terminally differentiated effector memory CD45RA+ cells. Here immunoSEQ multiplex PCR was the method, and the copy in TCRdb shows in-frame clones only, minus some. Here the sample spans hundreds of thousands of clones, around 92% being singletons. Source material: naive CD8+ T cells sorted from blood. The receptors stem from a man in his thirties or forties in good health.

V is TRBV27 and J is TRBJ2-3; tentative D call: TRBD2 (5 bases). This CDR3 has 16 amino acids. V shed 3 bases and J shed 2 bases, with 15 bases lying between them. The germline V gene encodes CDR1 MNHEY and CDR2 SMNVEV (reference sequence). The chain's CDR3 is CASSFRPPGSTDTQYF. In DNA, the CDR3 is TGTGCCAGCAGTTTCAGGCCCCCGGGATCCACAGATACGCAGTATTTT.

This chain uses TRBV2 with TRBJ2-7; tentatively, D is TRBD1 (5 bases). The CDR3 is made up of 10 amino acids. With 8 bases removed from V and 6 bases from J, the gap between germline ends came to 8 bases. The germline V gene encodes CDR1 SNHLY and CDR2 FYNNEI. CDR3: CASGAPEQYF. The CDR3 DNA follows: TGTGCCAGCGGGGCGCCCGAGCAGTACTTC.

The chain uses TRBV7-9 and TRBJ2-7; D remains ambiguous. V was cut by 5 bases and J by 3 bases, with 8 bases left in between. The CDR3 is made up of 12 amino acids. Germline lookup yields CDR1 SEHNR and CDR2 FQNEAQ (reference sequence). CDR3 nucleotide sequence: TGTGCCAGCAGCGACCTAGACTACGAGCAGTACTTC. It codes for CASSDLDYEQYF.